This T cell receptor beta chain was recovered during a study of blood T cell repertoires in COVID-19. Across the study: The United States, Italy and Spain supplied acute and convalescent COVID-19 samples. PBMCs, B-cell-depleted T cells, or T cells were the source of the cDNA or gDNA that made up the material.

Per the original data handling: Amplification with reference gene primers provided the estimates of nucleated cell counts. Method: immunoSEQ multiplex PCR; TCRdb's copy keeps in-frame clones and lacks some. That table supplies the V and J calls and clone size; D and trimming were determined from the DNA. The sample holds some 100,000 clones; around 80% are singletons and the top ten take 2% to 3%. This sequence was found in a man aged 45 to 65 with acute or convalescent COVID-19. Sample: peripheral blood.

CDR3 region: CASSQGTEREQYF. Here the CDR3 DNA reads TGTGCCAGCAGCCAAGGGACAGAACGAGAGCAGTACTTC. V usage is TRBV3-1 (or the pseudogene TRBV3-2) and J usage is TRBJ2-7; D is perhaps TRBD1 (6 bases). Germline-derived CDR1 and CDR2 are LGHDT and YNNKEL (reference sequence). The V gene lost 1 base and the J gene lost 7 bases, with 11 bases spanning the gap. This CDR3 contains 13 residues.